This TCR beta chain was captured by sequencing in a study of blood T cell repertoires in COVID-19. Only in-frame clones appear in the TCRdb table, and some are missing; sequencing was by immunoSEQ multiplex PCR. Among about 190,000 clones listed, about 83% were seen once. This CDR3 comprises 15 residues. V dropped 0 bases and J dropped 7 bases, with 13 bases sitting between them. The germline gives CDR1 LNHNV, CDR2 YYDKDF (reference sequence). Material: peripheral blood. This receptor was taken from a woman aged 65 to 85 with active or convalescent COVID-19. The chain links TRBV15 to TRBJ2-1, with a weak D call TRBD2 (6 bases). The CDR3, as DNA: TGTGCCACCAGCAGAGATTTTGGACTACCTAATGAGCAGTTCTTC. It translates to CATSRDFGLPNEQFF.